This TCR beta chain was identified in a study of cytomegalovirus exposure and HLA in healthy donors. Overall study results and limits: A reported reduction in N-insertions relative to the roughly 610-donor mean was seen in an Asian-associated ancestry cluster in a later analysis. TCR beta sequences numbering around 15,000 were associated with HLA alleles at 0.05 false discovery rate in a later analysis.

With respect to this clone: The antigen is unknown.

PCR primers comprised 60 Vbeta and 13 Jbeta primers. Some clones are missing from TCRdb's copy, which holds only in-frame ones; the method was immunoSEQ multiplex PCR. The data contain about 150,000 clones, 86% of them singletons. Donors likely had unrecorded immune exposures despite being nominally healthy when sampled. The receptor was isolated from a woman under 30 in good health and CMV-seronegative. The sample consisted of PBMCs.

The CDR3: CASSIWAGVNTGELFF. The DNA of the CDR3 is TGTGCCAGTAGTATATGGGCGGGAGTGAACACCGGGGAGCTGTTTTTT. This chain joins TRBV19 and TRBJ2-2, with 7 bases fitting TRBD2. Per germline, CDR1 LNHDA and CDR2 SQIVND (reference sequence). V dropped 2 bases and J dropped 1; count of bases not matched to a gene: 4. This CDR3 comprises 16 residues.